The 28 T cell receptor beta chains reported below all come from one sample, sequenced in a study of T cell repertoires in cytomegalovirus infection. No antigen has been assigned to these receptors. TCRdb passed the reads through MiXCR, listing each CDR3 protein once. The data show some 150,000 distinct CDR3 sequences, with about 32% seen just once and around 50% held by the top ten. The sequencing here drew on CD8+ T cells from cultured PBMCs, taken from culture after CMV antigen stimulation. The receptors derive from a human donor in good health (CMV status not recorded). Some clones in this sample may be carry-over from other donors' samples.

The chain combines TRBV6-6 with TRBJ1-5; the D is unclear. The germline V gene encodes CDR1 MNHNY and CDR2 SVGAGI (reference sequence). V shed 2 bases and J shed 0 bases, with 14 bases lying between them. This CDR3 region has 17 residues. The CDR3 loop is CASSYGPDIHSNQPQHF. The CDR3 DNA sequence: TGTGCCAGCAGTTACGGTCCAGATATTCATAGCAATCAGCCCCAGCATTTT.

The chain couples TRBV19 to TRBJ1-1; 7 nucleotides agree with TRBD1. The CDR3 loop spans 14 amino acids. V shed 3 bases and J 0 bases; nucleotides not matched to a gene: 1. Germline CDR1 reads LNHDA; CDR2 reads SQIVND (reference sequence). Written as DNA, the CDR3 is TGTGCCAGTAGTATCGGACAGGTGAACACTGAAGCTTTCTTT. Translation gives CASSIGQVNTEAFF.

This clonotype has just a few counts. DNA of the CDR3: TGTGCCAGCAGCTCCGGGACAGCAGGTCTGAGGTCTGGTGGCTACACCTTC. Its protein is CASSSGTAGLRSGGYTF. The gene calls are TRBV13 and TRBJ1-2; 7 nucleotides line up with TRBD1. This CDR3 contains 17 residues. Germline CDR1 is PRHDT and CDR2 is FYEKMQ (reference sequence). With V trimmed by 4 bases and J by 7 bases, 18 bases remained unmatched.

This clonotype was recorded many times. V gene TRBV6-1 combines with J gene TRBJ1-1; D gene uncertain. V lost 6 bases and J 1 base, leaving 12 bases between the germline ends. CDR1 is MNHNS, CDR2 SASEGT, per germline. This CDR3 comprises 14 residues. As DNA, the CDR3 is TGTGCCAGCAGCTTAATGGGAGGGAACACTGAAGCTTTCTTT. Encoded protein: CASSLMGGNTEAFF.

This clonotype was detected only a few times. This chain connects TRBV6-1 to TRBJ2-7; tentatively, D is TRBD1 (7 bases). Trimming removed 7 bases from V and 1 base from J, with 14 bases in between. Per germline, CDR1 MNHNS and CDR2 SASEGT. The CDR3 runs 14 residues. CDR3 sequence: CASTQGEESYEQYF. Written as DNA, the CDR3 is TGTGCCAGCACCCAGGGGGAGGAATCCTACGAGCAGTACTTC.

The rearrangement joins TRBV2 to TRBJ1-1; D is ambiguous. The germline CDR1 and CDR2 sequences are SNHLY and FYNNEI. The CDR3 runs 14 residues. With 4 bases removed from V and 1 base from J, the gap between germline ends came to 10 bases. The CDR3 coding sequence is TGTGCCAGCAGTGGTCCAGGTTCGAACACTGAAGCTTTCTTT. Translated, it gives CASSGPGSNTEAFF.

The DNA for the CDR3 is TGTGCCAGCAGTGCTAGCGGGAGCAGCTCCTACGAGCAGTACTTC. Translation: CASSASGSSSYEQYF. The chain uses TRBV2 and TRBJ2-7, with 10 bases aligning to TRBD2. The CDR3 runs 15 residues. The trim removed 4 bases at V and 0 bases at J, leaving 3 bases unmatched. CDR1 SNHLY and CDR2 FYNNEI come from the germline V gene.

V gene TRBV19 combines with J gene TRBJ2-7, with D perhaps matching TRBD1 or TRBD2 (5 bases each). V lost 6 bases and J 5 bases, leaving 23 bases between the germline ends. The CDR3 extends over 16 amino acids. CDR1 and CDR2 from the germline V gene are LNHDA and SQIVND (reference sequence). CDR3 coding DNA: TGTGCCAGTAGCCCCAATCTCGGGGCCCCCCGCAACGAGCAGTACTTC. This translates into CASSPNLGAPRNEQYF.

This clonotype was recorded at least ten times. This chain links TRBV19 with TRBJ1-5; 9 nucleotides match TRBD1. The CDR3 extends over 16 amino acids. V shed 6 bases, J shed 0 bases, and the junction held 6 bases outside the gene matches. Per germline, CDR1 LNHDA and CDR2 SQIVND (reference sequence). Here the CDR3 reads CASRRDREHSNQPQHF. In nucleotides, the CDR3 is TGTGCCAGTAGGAGGGACAGGGAGCATAGCAATCAGCCCCAGCATTTT.

The gene calls are TRBV6-5 and TRBJ2-7; 7 nucleotides match TRBD2. This CDR3 is 15 amino acids long. J gave up 2 bases and V 2 bases, and 6 bases lay outside the gene matches. The germline CDR1 and CDR2 sequences are MNHEY and SVGAGI. Here the CDR3 DNA reads TGTGCCAGCAGTTACGGGTCTAGCGGAACCTACGAGCAGTACTTC. Amino acids: CASSYGSSGTYEQYF.

A few counts support this clonotype. The gene calls are TRBV27 and TRBJ1-2; D is unclear. The CDR3 is made up of 12 amino acids. CDR1 and CDR2 (germline): MNHEY, SMNVEV (reference sequence). The germline V and J ends were trimmed by 5 bases and 8 bases, with 12 bases remaining between them. The CDR3 sequence: CASSTISGGYTF. DNA of the CDR3: TGTGCCAGCAGTACCATTTCGGGGGGCTACACCTTC.

This clonotype was seen more than once but under ten times. The chain combines TRBV5-1 with TRBJ2-7; D perhaps matches TRBD1 (6 bases). CDR1 and CDR2 from the germline V gene are SGHRS and YFSETQ. V lost 2 bases and J 2 bases, leaving 11 bases between the germline ends. The CDR3 extends over 14 amino acids. The DNA of the CDR3 is TGCGCCAGCAGCTTAGGGGACACCACCTACGAGCAGTACTTC. Translation gives CASSLGDTTYEQYF. The complete variable domain, with remaining parts taken from reference TRBV5-1 and TRBJ2-7, reads KAGVTQTPRYLIKTRGQQVTLSCSPISGHRSVSWYQQTPGQGLQFLFEYFSETQRNKGNFPGRFSGRQFSNSRSEMNVSTLELGDSALYLCASSLGDTTYEQYFGPGTRLTVT.

The chain combines TRBV12-3 or TRBV12-4 with TRBJ1-5; D uncertain. The CDR3 is made up of 16 amino acids. V lost 3 bases and J lost 1, with 13 bases in between. CDR3 coding DNA: TGTGCCAGCAGTTTTATGGGTCTGGGGAGCAATCAGCCCCAGCATTTT. It is translated as CASSFMGLGSNQPQHF.

This clonotype occurred many times. This chain connects TRBV4-1 to TRBJ1-5, with D tentatively TRBD1 (5 bases). Between the trimmed V and J ends, which lost 5 bases and 2 bases, there was a span of 10 bases. The CDR3 has 14 residues. In germline, CDR1 is MGHRA, CDR2 YSYEKL. The CDR3 region has the DNA TGCGCCAGCAGCAACTCGGGGGGCAATCAGCCCCAGCATTTT. Its protein product is CASSNSGGNQPQHF.

The sample holds a few counts of this clonotype. V usage is TRBV28 and J usage is TRBJ1-1, with D possibly matching TRBD1 (5 bases). The germline V gene has CDR1 MDHEN and CDR2 SYDVKM. The CDR3 runs to 11 residues. Trimming took 8 bases from V and 7 from J, leaving 11 bases between them. Here the CDR3 DNA reads TGTGCCAGCCGGGACTATGATGAAGCTTTCTTT. Residues: CASRDYDEAFF.

The chain carries TRBV7-6 and TRBJ2-2; D unresolved. Trimming took 5 bases from V and 1 from J, leaving 14 bases between them. CDR1 and CDR2 from the germline V gene are SGHVS and FNYEAQ. The CDR3 loop spans 16 amino acids. The CDR3 sequence is CASSPDPFVNTGELFF. CDR3 sequence (DNA): TGTGCCAGCAGCCCGGACCCTTTTGTGAACACCGGGGAGCTGTTTTTT.

This chain connects TRBV27 to TRBJ2-1; the match to TRBD2 covers 12 bases. V gave up 5 bases and J gave up 3 bases; unmatched junction bases: 5. Germline CDR1 is MNHEY and CDR2 is SMNVEV (reference sequence). This CDR3 has 16 residues. The CDR3 sequence: CASSTGLAGNYNEQFF. In DNA, the CDR3 is TGTGCCAGCAGTACAGGACTAGCGGGGAACTACAATGAGCAGTTCTTC.

The rearrangement joins TRBV2 to TRBJ1-1, with a tentative D call TRBD1 (6 bases). CDR3 length: 13 amino acids. The germline V gene has CDR1 SNHLY and CDR2 FYNNEI. The V and J ends lost 0 bases and 7 bases respectively, with 9 bases between them. The CDR3 DNA reads TGTGCCAGCAGTGAAGCCCAGGGGTATGAAGCTTTCTTT. The encoded protein is CASSEAQGYEAFF.

The chain is built from TRBV27 and TRBJ2-2; possibly TRBD1 or TRBD2 for D (5 bases each). This CDR3 contains 15 residues. Trimming stripped 1 base from V and 3 bases from J, with 9 bases between. Germline V gene data show CDR1 as MNHEY and CDR2 as SMNVEV (reference sequence). CDR3 DNA sequence: TGTGCCAGCAGTTTATTCGGGGCGGACACCGGGGAGCTGTTTTTT. It translates to CASSLFGADTGELFF.

There are a few counts of this clonotype. The chain uses TRBV6-1 and TRBJ1-2; 10 bases are a match to TRBD1. From germline, CDR1 is MNHNS and CDR2 SASEGT. The CDR3 covers 13 residues. V trimming: 8 bases; J trimming: 5 bases; junction bases outside the gene matches: 5. This CDR3 reads CASVPGQGYGYTF. The DNA for the CDR3 is TGTGCCAGCGTTCCGGGACAGGGGTATGGCTACACCTTC.

The V gene is TRBV27, the J gene TRBJ1-4; no clear D. The V end lost 8 bases, the J end lost 0 bases, and 13 bases lay between the germline ends. Germline values: CDR1 MNHEY, CDR2 SMNVEV (reference sequence). The CDR3 length is 15 residues. CDR3 region: CASRSLLATNEKLFF. The CDR3 region has the DNA TGTGCCAGCCGCTCCCTCCTGGCAACTAATGAAAAACTGTTTTTT.

This clonotype was picked up a small number of times. The chain uses TRBV6-5 and TRBJ2-1, with TRBD2 matching 10 bases. Germline V CDR1 and CDR2: MNHEY, SVGAGI. The junction had 7 bases not matched to a gene; V was cut back by 5 bases and J by 0 bases. There are 17 residues in the CDR3. The CDR3 spells CASSPVAGGSSYNEQFF. The CDR3 DNA reads as TGTGCCAGCAGTCCAGTAGCGGGGGGTAGCTCCTACAATGAGCAGTTCTTC.

The sample holds a few counts of this clonotype. The rearrangement uses TRBV20-1 and TRBJ2-5; 7 positions agree with TRBD1. J gave up 3 bases and V 7 bases, and 2 bases lay outside the gene matches. The length of the CDR3 is 11 residues. The germline V gene encodes CDR1 DFQATT and CDR2 SNEGSKA (reference sequence). The DNA of the CDR3 is TGCAGTGGACAGGGAGAAGAGACCCAGTACTTC. Encoded protein: CSGQGEETQYF.

This clonotype was counted only a few times. This rearrangement joins TRBV2 to TRBJ2-3; D unclear. The CDR3 spans 14 residues. Germline-derived CDR1 and CDR2 are SNHLY and FYNNEI. Between the trimmed V and J ends, which lost 7 bases and 4 bases, there was a span of 15 bases. The CDR3 bases are TGTGCCAGCACGTCGATATCCAACGCAGATACGCAGTATTTT. This translates into CASTSISNADTQYF. Filled out from reference TRBV2 and TRBJ2-3, the complete variable domain reads EPEVTQTPSHQVTQMGQEVILRCVPISNHLYFYWYRQILGQKVEFLVSFYNNEISEKSEIFDDQFSVERPDGSNFTLKIRSTKLEDSAMYFCASTSISNADTQYFGPGTRLTVL.

In its sample, this clonotype was seen a few times. The gene calls are TRBV10-2 and TRBJ2-3; 9 bases match TRBD2. V trimming: 8 bases; J trimming: 6 bases; junction bases outside the gene matches: 15. Germline CDR1 WSHSY, CDR2 SAAADI. The CDR3 contains 16 residues. CDR3 protein: CASSYGGGASGDTQYF. CDR3 DNA: TGCGCCAGCTCGTATGGCGGGGGGGCCTCGGGTGATACGCAGTATTTT.

A few counts support this clonotype. The chain joins TRBV4-1 to TRBJ2-7, with D possibly TRBD1 on 6 matching bases. The CDR3 has 12 amino acids. CDR1 and CDR2 from the germline V gene are MGHRA and YSYEKL. V gave up 4 bases and J gave up 5 bases, with 9 bases separating them. As DNA, the CDR3 is TGCGCCAGCAGCCTTCAGGGGAACGAGCAGTACTTC. It translates to CASSLQGNEQYF.

The genes are TRBV7-2 and TRBJ2-1; TRBD2 might be the D (6 bases). CDR1 is SGHTA, CDR2 FQGNSA, per germline. CDR3 length: 15 amino acids. V lost 5 bases, J lost 2 bases, and 13 bases lay in between. CDR3 amino acids: CASSQQPGAYNEQFF. In DNA form, the CDR3 reads TGTGCCAGCAGCCAACAACCGGGGGCCTACAATGAGCAGTTCTTC. The whole variable domain, remainder taken from reference TRBV7-2 and TRBJ2-1, is GAGVSQSPSNKVTEKGKDVELRCDPISGHTALYWYRQSLGQGLEFLIYFQGNSAPDKSGLPSDRFSAERTGGSVSTLTIQRTQQEDSAVYLCASSQQPGAYNEQFFGPGTRLTVL.

V usage is TRBV14 and J usage is TRBJ2-7; 7 positions agree with TRBD1. This CDR3 comprises 15 residues. Germline V lookup: CDR1 SGHDN, CDR2 FVKESK. The V and J ends lost 1 base and 3 bases, in that order; junction bases with no gene match: 6. CDR3 in amino acids: CASSQGQGGGYEQYF. CDR3 sequence (DNA): TGTGCCAGCAGCCAAGGACAGGGTGGCGGCTACGAGCAGTACTTC.